This T cell receptor (beta chain) was sequenced in a study of blood T cell repertoires in COVID-19. Data came from immunoSEQ multiplex PCR; TCRdb stores just in-frame clones and leaves some out. The table records some 300,000 clones, 85% to 90% of them present only once. The CDR3 length is 16 residues. Between the trimmed V and J ends, which lost 3 bases and 0 bases, there was a span of 12 bases. Per germline, CDR1 PRHDT and CDR2 FYEKMQ (reference sequence). The V gene is TRBV13, the J gene TRBJ2-1; D is undetermined. This clonotype was sampled from a woman in her twenties or thirties who had recovered from COVID-19. The sample was PBMCs or T cells enriched from blood (not recorded which). The CDR3 is CASSFIAWSSYNEQFF. As DNA, the CDR3 is TGTGCCAGCAGCTTCATTGCGTGGTCCTCCTACAATGAGCAGTTCTTC.